These T cell receptor beta chains were read from a single sample in a study of cytomegalovirus exposure and HLA in healthy donors. Clones were read by immunoSEQ multiplex PCR, and TCRdb kept only the in-frame ones, dropping some. Of under 200,000 clones detected, around three quarters appear once; the ten largest clones hold around 2.3%. The sample comprised PBMCs. These TCRs come from a man in his forties or fifties in good health and CMV-seropositive. Each CDR3 is given with its conserved first and last residue.

TRBJ2-4 TRBV7-8 CASSRTTLAKNIQYF
TRBJ1-3 TRBV6-5 CASSYGYGSGNTIYF
TRBJ2-5 TRBV30 CAWSVTAGGSTQYF
TRBJ1-5 TRBV19 CASSLGLNQPQHF
TRBJ2-1 TRBV5-1 CASSLDLAGGLSQQFF
TRBJ1-6 TRBV5-6 CASSLGGLYNSPLHF
TRBJ2-7 TRBV27 CASSIATGERWQYF
- TRBV18 CASSPPQGNLHEQYF
TRBJ2-7 TRBV4-1 CASSQVDAGGYEQYF
TRBJ1-6 TRBV27 CASRWTARGSPLHF
TRBJ1-3 TRBV9 CASSGGTAGNTIYF
TRBJ1-5 TRBV5-1 CASSLTGQADQPQHF
TRBJ2-2 TRBV19 CASSISFLGRQNTGELFF
TRBJ1-1 TRBV15 CATSRAGTGGRTEAFF
TRBJ1-4 TRBV5-1 CASSLGSGRGNEKLFF
TRBJ2-2 TRBV5-1 CASSLVLAGTGELFF
TRBJ2-3 TRBV10-1 CASSPGTSGEPSTDTQYF
TRBJ2-7 TRBV9 CASSSTGSRYEQYF
TRBJ2-5 TRBV6-1 CASSELVGGQETQYF
TRBJ1-3 TRBV6-6 CASSLTGVEGDTIYF
TRBJ2-7 TRBV5-1 CASSPIDRGRVYEQYF
TRBJ1-2 TRBV2 CASSGLVVGYTF
TRBJ1-1 TRBV5-4 CASSLAGTRGAEAFF
TRBJ1-6 TRBV6-1 CASSEVGGSSYNSPLHF
TRBJ2-3 TRBV29-1 CSGAPLLSWDSADTQYF
TRBJ1-4 TRBV28 CATQGREKLFF
TRBJ2-7 TRBV7-9 CASSHLGQASYEQYF
TRBJ2-7 TRBV7-2 CASSFGRDPYEQYF
TRBJ2-3 TRBV4-2 CASSPPRSGGRGDTQYF
TRBJ2-2 TRBV6-1 CASSVRDSPGELFF
TRBJ1-2 TRBV5-1 CASSPGGQAYGYTF
TRBJ2-1 TRBV27 CASSFGRGREQFF
TRBJ1-2 TRBV27 CASSGQQISNYGYTF
TRBJ1-2 TRBV5-6 CASSLGTGFGYTF
TRBJ1-4 TRBV19 CASSSEGVIGEKLFF
TRBJ2-5 TRBV4-2 CASSQEGSGGEKTQYF
TRBJ1-1 TRBV9 CASSVGSGKTEAFF
TRBJ2-5 TRBV6-5 CASSPGTGEETQYF
TRBJ1-4 TRBV4-2 CASSQVPGQGSEKLFF
TRBJ2-7 TRBV19 CASDSGTGRIYEQYF
TRBJ2-5 TRBV6-5 CASSYLFGETQYF
TRBJ1-6 TRBV5-1 CASGKAGDSPLHF
TRBJ1-1 TRBV5-1 CASSPDRGDTEAFF
TRBJ2-7 TRBV29-1 CSVNGQGFGEQYF
TRBJ2-7 TRBV2 CASSEGHRGLYEQYF